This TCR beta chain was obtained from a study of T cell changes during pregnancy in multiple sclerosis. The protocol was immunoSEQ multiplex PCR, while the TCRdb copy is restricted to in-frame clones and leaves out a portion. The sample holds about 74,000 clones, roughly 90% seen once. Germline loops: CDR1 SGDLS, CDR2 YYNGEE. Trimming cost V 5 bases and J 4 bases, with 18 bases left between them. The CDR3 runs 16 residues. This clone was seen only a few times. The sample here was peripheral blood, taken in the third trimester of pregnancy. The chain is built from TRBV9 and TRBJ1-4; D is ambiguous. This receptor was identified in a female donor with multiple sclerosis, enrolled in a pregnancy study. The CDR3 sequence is CASSPSLSVSNEKLFF. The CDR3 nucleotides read TGTGCCAGCAGTCCATCTTTGAGCGTCAGTAATGAAAAACTGTTTTTT.